The 10 T cell receptor beta chains reported below all come from one sample, sequenced in a study of blood T cell repertoires in COVID-19. Sequencing was performed with immunoSEQ multiplex PCR; in TCRdb, only in-frame clones are kept and a portion is missing. The sample includes hundreds of thousands of clones, nearly 90% of them seen just once. Input material: PBMCs or T cells enriched from blood (not recorded which). The receptors stem from a woman aged 18 to 35 with acute COVID-19.

The chain recombines TRBV11-2 with TRBJ2-1; 10 positions match TRBD1. Unmatched junction bases numbered 4, after V lost 0 bases and J lost 8 bases. The CDR3 consists of 15 residues. CDR1 is SGHAT, CDR2 FQNNGV, per germline. The CDR3 sequence is CASSLDRDRGYEQFF. The CDR3 DNA follows: TGTGCCAGCAGCTTAGATCGGGACAGGGGTTATGAGCAGTTCTTC.

The J gene is TRBJ1-1, the V gene TRBV30, with 9 bases lining up with TRBD1. Germline CDR1 reads GTSNPN; CDR2 reads SVGIG (reference sequence). The J segment lost 0 bases and the V segment lost 3 bases, leaving 11 bases of the junction unmatched. CDR3 size: 17 residues. The CDR3 coding sequence is TGTGCCTGGAGAGACAGGGGGGGGCGGAACATGAACACTGAAGCTTTCTTT. Amino acid sequence: CAWRDRGGRNMNTEAFF.

The chain recombines TRBV5-1 with TRBJ2-4; 10 bases line up with TRBD1. This CDR3 has 16 amino acids. The germline V gene encodes CDR1 SGHRS and CDR2 YFSETQ. After removal of 0 bases from V and 6 bases from J, the junction contained 6 bases not matched to a gene. CDR3 region: CASSLGTGGFGNIQYF. CDR3 nucleotide sequence: TGCGCCAGCAGCTTGGGGACAGGGGGGTTTGGAAACATTCAGTACTTC. The full variable domain, rest sourced from reference TRBV5-1 and TRBJ2-4, is KAGVTQTPRYLIKTRGQQVTLSCSPISGHRSVSWYQQTPGQGLQFLFEYFSETQRNKGNFPGRFSGRQFSNSRSEMNVSTLELGDSALYLCASSLGTGGFGNIQYFGAGTRLSVL.

This clone has just one count. The chain recombines TRBV6-2 or TRBV6-3 with TRBJ1-1; D not resolved. V gave up 0 bases and J gave up 1 base, with 12 bases separating them. This CDR3 has 16 residues. Per the germline V gene, CDR1 is MNHEY and CDR2 is SVGEGT. The CDR3: CASSYSPEGWNTEAFF. CDR3 bases: TGTGCCAGCAGTTACTCACCAGAGGGTTGGAACACTGAAGCTTTCTTT.

The chain carries TRBV3-1 (or the pseudogene TRBV3-2) and TRBJ1-1; weak D call: TRBD1 (6 bases). Trimming left V 6 bases short and J 4 bases short, with 15 bases between. CDR3 length equals 14 residues. CDR1 LGHDT and CDR2 YNNKEL come from the germline V gene (reference sequence). This CDR3 reads CASSRAGAGTEAFF. CDR3 nucleotide sequence: TGTGCCAGCAGTCGCGCGGGGGCCGGCACTGAAGCTTTCTTT.

The chain has TRBV24-1 and TRBJ2-3, with D unresolved. With 9 bases removed from V and 0 bases from J, the gap between germline ends came to 15 bases. The germline V gene encodes CDR1 KGHDR and CDR2 SFDVKD. This CDR3 contains 15 residues. The CDR3 loop reads CATAAISTSTDTQYF. The CDR3 coding sequence is TGTGCCACCGCGGCGATAAGTACTAGCACAGATACGCAGTATTTT.

This clone was recorded a few times. The rearrangement links TRBV18 to TRBJ2-7, with a tentative D call TRBD2 (6 bases). Germline lookup yields CDR1 KGHSH and CDR2 LQKENI. The germline V and J ends were trimmed by 2 bases and 7 bases, with 18 bases remaining between them. The CDR3 runs to 15 residues. CDR3 loop: CASSPVGGAEKEQYF. The DNA for the CDR3 is TGTGCCAGCTCACCAGTTGGAGGGGCAGAAAAGGAGCAGTACTTC.

This chain uses TRBV9 with TRBJ2-1, with 9 bases aligning to TRBD2. CDR3 length: 15 residues. Germline trimming cut 0 bases from V and 4 bases from J; bases unmatched to any gene: 2. The germline V gene encodes CDR1 SGDLS and CDR2 YYNGEE. The CDR3 coding sequence is TGTGCCAGCAGCGTAGATAGCGGGAGATACAATGAGCAGTTCTTC. Its translation is CASSVDSGRYNEQFF.

The rearrangement uses TRBV1 and TRBJ2-1; TRBD2 is the table's D call, not checked against the DNA. TRBV1 is listed as a pseudogene. The CDR3 consists of 17 residues. The CDR3 loop reads CTSSPRWTAGRNNEQFF. The CDR3 nucleotides read TGCACCAGCAGCCCCCGCTGGACGGCGGGAAGAAACAATGAGCAGTTCTTC.

The CDR3 nucleotides are TGTGCCACCAGCAGACGACAGGGGTTGGCCTACGAGCAGTACTTC. Its translation: CATSRRQGLAYEQYF. The chain links TRBV15 to TRBJ2-7; the match to TRBD1 covers 8 bases. The CDR3 has 15 residues. Unmatched junction bases numbered 5, after V lost 2 bases and J lost 2 bases. Germline V gene data show CDR1 as LNHNV and CDR2 as YYDKDF (reference sequence).